Below, 15 T cell receptor beta chains from the same sample are listed, as sequenced in a study of identical twins. Each CDR3 protein gets one entry after TCRdb re-called the 5' RACE reads with MiXCR. The sample includes some 1,600,000 distinct CDR3 sequences, about 32% of them seen just once. The sequenced material came from cord blood. The receptors here all came from a newborn girl in good health.

This clonotype was seen a few times. The chain combines TRBV28 with TRBJ2-3; 10 bases match TRBD2. V dropped 5 bases and J dropped 4; count of bases not matched to a gene: 6. CDR3 length equals 15 residues. CDR1 and CDR2 (germline): MDHEN, SYDVKM. The CDR3 bases are TGTGCCAGCAGTCCCTGGACTAGCGGTGCAGATACGCAGTATTTT. It translates to CASSPWTSGADTQYF.

As regards this clonotype: A read error may be the cause here, since a much bigger clone is one base away. This rearrangement joins TRBV29-1 to TRBJ2-5; 7 nucleotides line up with TRBD1. The J call is in doubt because the DNA end fits TRBJ2-7 better. CDR3 length equals 14 residues. Germline CDR1 is SQVTM and CDR2 is ANQGSEA. The CDR3 sequence is CSVGQTGMSYEQYF. The CDR3 DNA reads TGCAGCGTAGGACAGACAGGGATGTCCTACGAGCAGTACTTC.

Of note for this clonotype: It differs at one base from a far larger clone, so likely a read error. The rearrangement uses TRBV12-3 or TRBV12-4 and TRBJ2-5; tentative D call: TRBD1 (5 bases). The DNA end is a closer match to TRBJ2-7, so the J assignment may be wrong. The CDR3 has 12 residues. The CDR3 DNA sequence: TGTGCCAACAGTTTCCAGGGTTACGAGCAGTACTTC. As protein: CANSFQGYEQYF.

This clonotype has just a few counts. This may arise from a read error, as a much more abundant clone is one base away. The V gene is TRBV7-9, the J gene TRBJ1-1; D call uncertain. From germline, CDR1 is SEHNR and CDR2 FQNEAQ (reference sequence). CDR3 length equals 11 residues. In DNA form, the CDR3 reads TGTGCCAGCAGCCAGAACGCTGAAGCTTTCTTT. Its protein product is CASSQNAEAFF.

This clonotype was counted a few times. In nucleotides, the CDR3 is TGTGCCAGCAAGGGACAGGCCGATAATTCACCCCTCCACTTT. The encoded protein is CASKGQADNSPLHF. The chain uses TRBV2 and TRBJ1-6, with TRBD1 matching over 8 bases. This CDR3 has 14 amino acids. Germline V lookup: CDR1 SNHLY, CDR2 FYNNEI. J lost 5 bases, V lost 7 bases, and 4 bases had no gene match.

This chain joins TRBV7-2 and TRBJ1-2; TRBD1 matches 7 bases. The CDR3 is 15 amino acids. Trimming at V came to 0 bases and at J to 6 bases, leaving 7 bases not matched to a gene. Germline V gene data show CDR1 as SGHTA and CDR2 as FQGNSA. Here the CDR3 DNA reads TGTGCCAGCAGCTTAGCCAGGGACAGCGGTCATGGCTACACCTTC. As protein: CASSLARDSGHGYTF.

The J gene is TRBJ2-3, the V gene TRBV28, with TRBD2 matching 13 bases. This CDR3 has 15 amino acids. Germline-derived CDR1 and CDR2 are MDHEN and SYDVKM. V was pared by 2 bases and J by 8 bases, with 4 bases of the junction left unmatched. CDR3 sequence (DNA): TGTGCCAGCAGTTTACTCGGGACTAGCGGGACTACGCAGTATTTT. This translates into CASSLLGTSGTTQYF.

The rearrangement uses TRBV5-6 and TRBJ1-2, with D uncertain. The CDR3 covers 15 residues. Per the germline V gene, CDR1 is SGHDT and CDR2 is YYEEEE. V was trimmed by 5 bases and J by 0 bases, leaving 14 bases between them. The CDR3 here is CASRSNFVANYGYTF. Written as DNA, the CDR3 is TGTGCCAGCAGATCCAACTTTGTAGCTAACTATGGCTACACCTTC.

V is TRBV7-9 and J is TRBJ2-5, with D tentatively TRBD2 (6 bases). V was shortened by 6 bases and J by 11 bases, with 22 bases between the two germline ends. CDR3 length: 14 amino acids. Germline V gene data show CDR1 as SEHNR and CDR2 as FQNEAQ (reference sequence). CDR3 coding DNA: TGTGCCAGCAGTTTCCGGGACTTCGACAATGAGCAGTACTTC. This encodes CASSFRDFDNEQYF.

J is TRBJ2-3 and V is TRBV20-1, with 9 bases fitting TRBD2. This CDR3 comprises 14 residues. CDR1 is DFQATT and CDR2 is SNEGSKA in the germline V gene (reference sequence). Unmatched junction bases numbered 12, after V lost 3 bases and J lost 11 bases. CDR3 bases: TGCAGTGCTAGCCATAGCGGGGGATACAATGAGCAGTATTTT. Translation gives CSASHSGGYNEQYF.

This clonotype turned up a few times. The V and J genes are TRBV12-3 or TRBV12-4 and TRBJ2-4; 8 bases match TRBD2. Matching the DNA end better, TRBJ2-7 makes the J call doubtful. CDR3 length: 15 amino acids. CDR3 sequence (DNA): TGTGCCAGCAGCCAACGGCGGGGGGCGGATGGCGAGCAGTACTTC. It is translated as CASSQRRGADGEQYF.

The gene calls are TRBV27 and TRBJ2-3; tentative D call: TRBD1 (5 bases). With 6 bases removed from V and 4 bases from J, the gap between germline ends came to 11 bases. The CDR3 sequence is 13 residues long. Per germline, CDR1 MNHEY and CDR2 SMNVEV (reference sequence). Here the CDR3 DNA reads TGTGCCAGCAGGAAACAGGCGCCAGATACGCAGTATTTT. The encoded protein is CASRKQAPDTQYF.

This clonotype was seen more than once but under ten times. CDR3 in DNA: TGTGCCAGCAGCTCCCTCACAACTAATGAAAAACTGTTTTTT. Protein product: CASSSLTTNEKLFF. The chain has TRBV7-9 and TRBJ1-4; D not certain. The CDR3 runs 14 residues. The germline V gene has CDR1 SEHNR and CDR2 FQNEAQ (reference sequence). V lost 4 bases to trimming and J lost 0 bases, with 6 bases between them.

The chain couples TRBV12-3 or TRBV12-4 to TRBJ2-7, with D uncertain. CDR3 length: 15 residues. V lost 2 bases and J lost 2, with 13 bases in between. In DNA, the CDR3 is TGTGCCAGCAGTTTACCTAGGCTTATACCCTACGAGCAGTACTTC. This sequence encodes CASSLPRLIPYEQYF.

The rearrangement joins TRBV5-1 to TRBJ2-3, with D maybe TRBD2 (6 bases). Germline V gene lookup returns CDR1 SGHRS and CDR2 YFSETQ. The CDR3 runs to 16 residues. The V and J ends lost 0 bases and 0 bases respectively, with 11 bases between them. CDR3 in amino acids: CASSLETSLSTDTQYF. CDR3 nucleotide sequence: TGCGCCAGCAGCTTGGAAACTAGCCTTAGCACAGATACGCAGTATTTT.